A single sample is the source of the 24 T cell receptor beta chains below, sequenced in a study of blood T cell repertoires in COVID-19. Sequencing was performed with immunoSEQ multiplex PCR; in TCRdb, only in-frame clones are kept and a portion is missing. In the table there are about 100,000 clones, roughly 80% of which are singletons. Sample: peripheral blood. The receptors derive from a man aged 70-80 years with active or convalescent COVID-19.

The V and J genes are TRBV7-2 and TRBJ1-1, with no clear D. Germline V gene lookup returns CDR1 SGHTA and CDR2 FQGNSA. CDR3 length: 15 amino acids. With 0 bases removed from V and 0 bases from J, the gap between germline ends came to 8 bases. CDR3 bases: TGTGCCAGCAGCTTAGCCCGGGTTTTGAACACTGAAGCTTTCTTT. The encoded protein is CASSLARVLNTEAFF. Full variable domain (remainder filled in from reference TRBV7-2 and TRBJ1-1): GAGVSQSPSNKVTEKGKDVELRCDPISGHTALYWYRQSLGQGLEFLIYFQGNSAPDKSGLPSDRFSAERTGGSVSTLTIQRTQQEDSAVYLCASSLARVLNTEAFFGQGTRLTVV.

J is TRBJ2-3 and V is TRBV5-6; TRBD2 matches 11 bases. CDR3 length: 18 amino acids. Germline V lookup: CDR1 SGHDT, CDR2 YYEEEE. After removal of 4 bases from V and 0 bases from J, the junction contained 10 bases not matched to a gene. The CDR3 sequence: CASSPLSGRAVSTDTQYF. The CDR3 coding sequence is TGTGCCAGCAGCCCTCTTAGCGGGAGGGCCGTCAGCACAGATACGCAGTATTTT.

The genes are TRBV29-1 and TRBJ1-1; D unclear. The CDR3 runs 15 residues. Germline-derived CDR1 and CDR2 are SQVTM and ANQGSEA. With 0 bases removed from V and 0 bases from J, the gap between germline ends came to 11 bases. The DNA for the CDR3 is TGCAGCGTTGAAGATCTAGGATTAATGAACACTGAAGCTTTCTTT. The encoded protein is CSVEDLGLMNTEAFF.

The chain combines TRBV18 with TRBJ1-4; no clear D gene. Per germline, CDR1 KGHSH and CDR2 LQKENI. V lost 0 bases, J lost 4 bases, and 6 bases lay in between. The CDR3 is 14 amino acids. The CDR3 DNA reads TGTGCCAGCTCACCACCGGGAGTTAATGAAAAACTGTTTTTT. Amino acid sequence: CASSPPGVNEKLFF.

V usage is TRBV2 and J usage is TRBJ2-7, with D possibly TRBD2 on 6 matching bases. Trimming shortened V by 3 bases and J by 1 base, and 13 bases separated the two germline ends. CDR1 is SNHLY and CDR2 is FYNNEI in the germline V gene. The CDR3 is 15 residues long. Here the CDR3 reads CASSEGGAESYEQYF. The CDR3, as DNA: TGTGCCAGCAGTGAGGGCGGGGCGGAGTCCTACGAGCAGTACTTC.

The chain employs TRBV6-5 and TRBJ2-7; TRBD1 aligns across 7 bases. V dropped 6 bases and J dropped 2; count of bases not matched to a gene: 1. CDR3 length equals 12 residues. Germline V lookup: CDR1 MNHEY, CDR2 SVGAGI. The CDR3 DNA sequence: TGTGCCAGCAGAGGACAGGCCTACGAGCAGTACTTC. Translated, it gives CASRGQAYEQYF.

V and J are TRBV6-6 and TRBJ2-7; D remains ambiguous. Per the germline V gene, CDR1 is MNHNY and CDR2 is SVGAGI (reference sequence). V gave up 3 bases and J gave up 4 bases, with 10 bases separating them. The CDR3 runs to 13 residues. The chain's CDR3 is CASSYQAFYEQYF. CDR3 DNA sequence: TGTGCCAGCAGTTATCAGGCTTTTTACGAGCAGTACTTC.

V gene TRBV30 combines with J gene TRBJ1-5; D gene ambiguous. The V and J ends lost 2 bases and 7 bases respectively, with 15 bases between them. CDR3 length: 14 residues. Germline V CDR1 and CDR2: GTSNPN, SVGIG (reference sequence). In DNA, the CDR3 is TGTGCCTGGAGTCTAGGCCGAATTAACCAGCCCCAGCATTTT. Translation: CAWSLGRINQPQHF.

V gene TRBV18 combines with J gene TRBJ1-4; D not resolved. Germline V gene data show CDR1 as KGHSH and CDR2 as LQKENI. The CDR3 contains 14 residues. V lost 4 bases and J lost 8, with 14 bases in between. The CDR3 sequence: CASSQESRSEKLFF. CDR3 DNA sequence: TGTGCCAGCTCACAAGAATCGCGTTCGGAAAAACTGTTTTTT.

This CDR3 reads CASSLGQGDTEAFF. Here the CDR3 DNA reads TGTGCCAGCAGCCTTGGACAGGGGGACACTGAAGCTTTCTTT. J is TRBJ1-1 and V is TRBV3-1 (or the pseudogene TRBV3-2), with TRBD1 identical over 10 bases. CDR1 and CDR2 (germline): LGHDT, YNNKEL (reference sequence). The CDR3 has 14 amino acids. After removal of 4 bases from V and 3 bases from J, the junction contained 2 bases not matched to a gene.

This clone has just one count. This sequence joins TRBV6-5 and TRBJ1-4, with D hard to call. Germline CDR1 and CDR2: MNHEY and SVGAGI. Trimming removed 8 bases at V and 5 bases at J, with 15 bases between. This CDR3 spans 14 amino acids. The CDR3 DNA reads TGTGCCAGCGGGAGACGGGGTTACAATGAAAAACTGTTTTTT. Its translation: CASGRRGYNEKLFF.

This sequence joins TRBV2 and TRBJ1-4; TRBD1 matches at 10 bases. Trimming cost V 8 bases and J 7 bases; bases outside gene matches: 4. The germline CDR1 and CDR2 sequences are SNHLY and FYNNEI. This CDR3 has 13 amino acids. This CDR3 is CASGDRGPEKLFF. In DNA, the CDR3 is TGTGCCAGCGGAGACAGGGGGCCTGAAAAACTGTTTTTT.

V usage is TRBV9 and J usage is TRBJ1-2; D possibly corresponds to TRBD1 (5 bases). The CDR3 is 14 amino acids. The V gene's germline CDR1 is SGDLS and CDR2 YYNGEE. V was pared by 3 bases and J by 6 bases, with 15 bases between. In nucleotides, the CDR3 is TGTGCCAGCAGCGCCCGCGGGGACGGCGATGGCTACACCTTC. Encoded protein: CASSARGDGDGYTF.

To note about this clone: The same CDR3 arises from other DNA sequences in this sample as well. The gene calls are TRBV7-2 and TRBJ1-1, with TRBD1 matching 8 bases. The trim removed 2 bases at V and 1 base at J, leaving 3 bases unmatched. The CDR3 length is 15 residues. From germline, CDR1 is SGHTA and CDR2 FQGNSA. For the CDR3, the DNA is TGTGCCAGCAGCTTACAGGGGGCAAGGAACACTGAAGCTTTCTTT. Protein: CASSLQGARNTEAFF.

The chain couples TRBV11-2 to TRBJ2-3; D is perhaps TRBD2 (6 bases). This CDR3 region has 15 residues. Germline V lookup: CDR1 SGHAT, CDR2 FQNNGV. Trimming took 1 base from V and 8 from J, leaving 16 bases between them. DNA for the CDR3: TGTGCCAGCAGCTTAGGTTTTGGGGGACTGGTTACGCAGTATTTT. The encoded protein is CASSLGFGGLVTQYF. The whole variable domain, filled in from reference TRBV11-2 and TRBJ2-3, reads EAGVAQSPRYKIIEKRQSVAFWCNPISGHATLYWYQQILGQGPKLLIQFQNNGVVDDSQLPKDRFSAERLKGVDSTLKIQPAKLEDSAVYLCASSLGFGGLVTQYFGPGTRLTVL.

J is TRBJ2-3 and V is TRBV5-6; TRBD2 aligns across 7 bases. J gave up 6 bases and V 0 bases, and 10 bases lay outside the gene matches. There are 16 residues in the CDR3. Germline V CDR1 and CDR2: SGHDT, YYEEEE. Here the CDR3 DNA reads TGTGCCAGCAGCTTGGCTCAGGGATTGGGGGGGGATACGCAGTATTTT. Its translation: CASSLAQGLGGDTQYF.

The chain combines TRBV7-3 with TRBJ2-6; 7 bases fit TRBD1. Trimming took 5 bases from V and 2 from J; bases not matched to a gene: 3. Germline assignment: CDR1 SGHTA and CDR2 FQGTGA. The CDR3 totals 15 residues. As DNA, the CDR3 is TGTGCCAGCAGCCCCACAGGGGCTGGGGCCAACGTCCTGACTTTC. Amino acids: CASSPTGAGANVLTF.

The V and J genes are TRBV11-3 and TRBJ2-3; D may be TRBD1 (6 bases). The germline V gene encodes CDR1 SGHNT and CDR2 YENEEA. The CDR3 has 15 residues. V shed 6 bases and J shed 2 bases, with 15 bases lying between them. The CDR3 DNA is TGTGCCAGCAGTCTGGGTTCAGGGGACACAGATACGCAGTATTTT. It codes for CASSLGSGDTDTQYF.

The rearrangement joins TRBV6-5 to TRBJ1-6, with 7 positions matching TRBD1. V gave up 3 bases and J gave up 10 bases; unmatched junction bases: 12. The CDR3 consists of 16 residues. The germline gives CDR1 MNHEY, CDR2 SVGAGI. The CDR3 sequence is CASSYFQTGSLSPLHF. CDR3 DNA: TGTGCCAGCAGTTATTTTCAGACAGGGTCGTTGTCACCCCTCCACTTT.

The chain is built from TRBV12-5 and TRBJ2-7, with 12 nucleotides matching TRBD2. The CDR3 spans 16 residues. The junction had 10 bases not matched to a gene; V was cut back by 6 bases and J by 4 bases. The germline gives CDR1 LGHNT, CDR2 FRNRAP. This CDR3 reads CASGPPAGTSGYEQYF. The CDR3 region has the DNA TGTGCTAGTGGCCCCCCCGCCGGGACTAGCGGGTACGAGCAGTACTTC.

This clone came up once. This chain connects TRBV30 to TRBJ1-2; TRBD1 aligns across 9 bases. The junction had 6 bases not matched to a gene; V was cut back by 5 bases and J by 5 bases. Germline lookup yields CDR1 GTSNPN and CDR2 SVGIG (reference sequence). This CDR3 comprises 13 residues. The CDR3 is CAWGGDRVYGYTF. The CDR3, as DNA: TGTGCCTGGGGGGGGGACAGGGTTTATGGCTACACCTTC.

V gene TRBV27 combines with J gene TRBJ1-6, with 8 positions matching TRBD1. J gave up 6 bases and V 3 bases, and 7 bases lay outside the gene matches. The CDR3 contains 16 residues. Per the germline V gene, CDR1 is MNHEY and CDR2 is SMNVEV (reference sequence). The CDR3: CASSFRFTGGNSPLHF. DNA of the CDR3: TGTGCCAGCAGTTTTCGGTTTACAGGGGGTAATTCACCCCTCCACTTT.

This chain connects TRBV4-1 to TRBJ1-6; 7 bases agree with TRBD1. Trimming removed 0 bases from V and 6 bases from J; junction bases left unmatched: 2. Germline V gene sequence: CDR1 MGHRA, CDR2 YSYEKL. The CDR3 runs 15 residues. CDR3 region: CASSQEGGLNSPLHF. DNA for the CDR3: TGCGCCAGCAGCCAAGAAGGGGGCCTTAATTCACCCCTCCACTTT.

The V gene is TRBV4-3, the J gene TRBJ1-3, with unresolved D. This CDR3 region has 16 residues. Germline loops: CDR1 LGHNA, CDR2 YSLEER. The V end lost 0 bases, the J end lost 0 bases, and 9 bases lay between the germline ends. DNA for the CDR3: TGCGCCAGCAGCCAAGACTCAGCGGCCTCTGGAAACACCATATATTTT. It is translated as CASSQDSAASGNTIYF.